This record covers a single T cell receptor (beta chain). The antigen this receptor binds is unknown. No much larger clonotype is one base removed from it; base qualities were not supplied. In the same sample, other DNA sequences code for this CDR3. This sample is part of a study of shared clonotypes between healthy human individuals (dated by TCRdb to the early 2020s). Describing the broader study: Three men and a couple of women, aged 18 to 49 years, made up the cohort. For each donor, three plates each were used for CD4 naive and CD4 memory, two plates were used for CD8 naive, and one plate was used for CD8 memory. Blood TCR repertoires of about 5 healthy adults were deeply sequenced to estimate repertoire size and the extent of clonotype sharing between individuals. Libraries were prepared and TCR repertoires were sequenced by different laboratories using diverse techniques, in order to increase sequencing depth and limit assay-specific biases. Per donor, leukapheresis produced somewhere between about 0.9 and 9.5 billion PBMCs. Overall study outcomes, separate from this receptor: Larger estimated clonotype richness was generally found for naive subsets than for memory subsets. About 5% of naive CD4, approximately 3.7% of naive CD8, roughly 2.5% of memory CD4, and 0.4% of memory CD8 clonotypes were shared across a handful of donors. Higher generation probabilities were observed for clonotypes shared by all four sorted-subset donors than for non-shared clonotypes. Sampling was restricted to blood, and TCR repertoires in tissues likely differ from the TCR repertoires found in blood. The genetic and exposure-history diversity represented was limited by the small number of donors. Incomplete sequencing was indicated by rarefaction of sorted-subset datasets, despite the large sequencing depth. Based on pairwise subsampling, the degree of clonotype sharing among donors was expected to be affected by sequencing depth.

For the CD8 naive samples, CD45RO-negative cells were positively selected for CCR7, yielding a CD45RA+CCR7+ population from which TemRA cells were excluded. The donors were healthy, HIV-negative adults with no recently reported acute infections or vaccinations. All donors were Caucasian adults living in Nashville, Tennessee, USA. Blood was collected by leukapheresis, and PBMCs were isolated by Ficoll-Histopaque density gradient centrifugation and then cryopreserved in liquid nitrogen vapor phase. Analytical flow cytometry was used to check the purity and quantity of each magnetically sorted T cell population. Each sorted fraction had its genomic DNA isolated and then quantified by UV absorbance on a Nanodrop 2000c. Using the deep immunoSEQ assay, TCR CDR3 regions were amplified from genomic DNA by multiplex PCR. For each cell subset, the extracted genomic DNA was distributed evenly across all wells of several immunoSEQ 96-well plates, and each plate served as one replicate. For sorted subsets, about 200 ng genomic DNA, equal to 25,000 to 35,000 T cell genomes, was loaded into each replicate PCR. Purified libraries were measured with a Qubit 3.0 fluorometer, size-checked on a Bioanalyzer 2100, and measured again with the KAPA Library Quantification kit. A separate single-read 150-cycle Illumina NextSeq 550 flow cell was used to sequence each immunoSEQ 96-well plate. As for the original processing: Because the immunoSEQ output included only junctional sequences and no quality scores, the filtering could not be the same as the filtering used for full-length reads. Sequences were annotated with PyIR, a Python wrapper for IgBLAST v1.9, using IMGT germline references to assign V/J genes and CDR3. Any read was removed if the V/J assignment was weak (E-value above 1e-6), the CDR3 was missing, or the read contained stop codons, out-of-frame junctions, or ambiguous translated residues. V3J clonotypes were defined as sequences sharing the same inferred V gene, J gene, and CDR3 amino acid sequence. The percentage overlap between two repertoires was calculated by dividing the number of shared unique clonotypes by the size of the smaller repertoire. Three approaches were used to assess repertoire richness: RTK rarefaction, the Chao1 estimator, and Recon v2.1 estimates of unobserved clonotypes. Generation probabilities for all TCRbeta clonotypes obtained by the gDNA method from a handful of donors were computed using OLGA. TCRdb stores this immuneACCESS table with in-frame sequences only. Part of the clones is absent; in the studies checked, under half of the shortfall reflects unresolved V genes, and no reason is known for the rest. The V and J calls and clone size were taken over from that table, and D and trimming were inferred from the DNA. Counted in this sample were approximately 2,000,000 clones; roughly 95% of them appeared once. The top ten clonotypes cover around 1.7% of the sample.

The sample comprised naive CD8+ T cells from PBMCs. Read against the paper, the sample's cell subset or site label means: CD45RA+CCR7+. The origin of this receptor is a man aged 18 to 35 in good health. Some clones in this sample may be carry-over from other donors' samples.

CDR3 sequence: CASSNRQGAGTEAFF. The DNA reads as follows: TGTGCCAGCAGTAACCGACAGGGGGCGGGCACTGAAGCTTTCTTT. The receptor chain draws on TRBV27 and TRBJ1-1; a stretch of 10 junction bases matches TRBD1. V has 5 bases trimmed and J has 4 bases trimmed; junction bases matching no gene number 7. The CDR3 starts with the cysteine, ends with the phenylalanine, and has 15 residues. The CDR3 DNA has 45 bases and is translated from base 1. Via the germline V gene (reference sequence), CDR1 is MNHEY and CDR2 SMNVEV.